A selection of T cell receptor beta chains follows, all from one sample in a study of blood T cell repertoires in COVID-19. Repertoires were generated with immunoSEQ multiplex PCR, while TCRdb's copy carries only in-frame clones and drops some. The table shows about 300,000 clones, with around 92% occurring only once. Specimen: peripheral blood. Receptors originate from a woman aged 25 to 39 with COVID-19, enrolled during active disease. Both conserved end residues are part of each CDR3. The D gene is left open where the match is weak.

>TRBJ1-2|TRBV5-6|NA
CASRQEDTAYYGYTF
>TRBJ1-2|TRBV3-1/TRBV3-2|NA
CASSQASGLRRYGYTF
>TRBJ2-7|TRBV19|NA
CASSIGQIPSYEQYF
>TRBJ2-2|TRBV7-8|NA
CASSWRMNTGELFF
>TRBJ2-3|TRBV6-6|NA
CASSYSTTDTQYF
>TRBJ2-5|TRBV7-2|TRBD2
CASSLAGGIETQYF
>TRBJ1-2|TRBV5-1|NA
CASSQNVRNPFRYGYTF
>TRBJ1-2|TRBV6-4|NA
CASSDSRSGPYGYTF
>TRBJ1-1|TRBV27|NA
CASSLGQNTEAFF
>TRBJ2-1|TRBV5-5|TRBD1
CASSVLTGGNEQFF